This entry lists 18 T cell receptor beta chains sequenced from one sample in a study of cytomegalovirus exposure and HLA in healthy donors. The protocol was immunoSEQ multiplex PCR, while the TCRdb copy is restricted to in-frame clones and leaves out a portion. The data contain approximately 270,000 clones, about 90% of them singletons. Sequencing input: PBMCs. The source is a man younger than 35 in good health and CMV-seropositive.

The V gene is TRBV29-1, the J gene TRBJ2-1, with a weak D call TRBD2 (6 bases). Per germline, CDR1 SQVTM and CDR2 ANQGSEA. The CDR3 is made up of 15 amino acids. V lost 3 bases to trimming and J lost 0 bases, with 12 bases between them. The CDR3 coding sequence is TGCAGCGTTGAGGGGGACTTTGGCTCCTACAATGAGCAGTTCTTC. Translating it yields CSVEGDFGSYNEQFF.

The rearrangement uses TRBV5-1 and TRBJ2-5, with unresolved D. The CDR3 length is 14 residues. Germline V CDR1 and CDR2: SGHRS, YFSETQ. V was cut by 2 bases and J by 1 base, with 9 bases left in between. The CDR3 protein is CASSFETLQETQYF. Written as DNA, the CDR3 is TGCGCCAGCAGCTTCGAGACTCTCCAAGAGACCCAGTACTTC. Together with reference TRBV5-1 and TRBJ2-5, the CDR3 gives the full variable domain: KAGVTQTPRYLIKTRGQQVTLSCSPISGHRSVSWYQQTPGQGLQFLFEYFSETQRNKGNFPGRFSGRQFSNSRSEMNVSTLELGDSALYLCASSFETLQETQYFGPGTRLLVL.

The genes are TRBV6-1 and TRBJ1-2; 10 nucleotides agree with TRBD1. CDR3 length equals 16 residues. Germline V gene lookup returns CDR1 MNHNS and CDR2 SASEGT. J was trimmed by 2 bases and V by 4 bases; bases with no gene match: 7. The CDR3 DNA reads TGTGCCAGCAGTGGGACAGGGGGGACGCTGAACTATGGCTACACCTTC. As protein: CASSGTGGTLNYGYTF.

V gene TRBV19 combines with J gene TRBJ2-1; weak D call: TRBD1 (6 bases). There are 16 residues in the CDR3. Germline loops: CDR1 LNHDA, CDR2 SQIVND (reference sequence). V lost 3 bases, J lost 7 bases, and 19 bases lay in between. CDR3 in amino acids: CASSMRGTNLFNEQFF. The CDR3 DNA sequence: TGTGCCAGTAGTATGAGGGGGACGAACTTGTTTAATGAGCAGTTCTTC.

This sequence joins TRBV6-5 and TRBJ2-2, with 11 bases identical to TRBD2. J was trimmed by 6 bases and V by 3 bases; bases with no gene match: 3. Germline V CDR1 and CDR2: MNHEY, SVGAGI. The CDR3 has 15 amino acids. Here the CDR3 DNA reads TGTGCCAGCAGTTATAGCGGGAGGGTCGCCGGGGAGCTGTTTTTT. It yields the protein CASSYSGRVAGELFF.

The chain links TRBV4-2 to TRBJ2-1; perhaps TRBD2 as D (7 bases). The V and J ends lost 2 bases and 2 bases respectively, with 16 bases between them. Germline CDR1 is LGHNA and CDR2 is YNFKEQ. The CDR3 is 17 residues long. Written as DNA, the CDR3 is TGTGCCAGCAGCCAACGGGGGCTAGCGGATACCTACAATGAGCAGTTCTTC. Its protein is CASSQRGLADTYNEQFF.

This chain links TRBV9 with TRBJ1-1; 9 bases match TRBD1. CDR1 and CDR2 from the germline V gene are SGDLS and YYNGEE. The CDR3 runs 14 residues. V lost 3 bases and J lost 10; bases outside the gene matches: 10. The CDR3 region has the DNA TGTGCCAGCAGCGCCTTCACACAGGGGGCGGGAGCTTTCTTT. This gives the protein CASSAFTQGAGAFF.

The gene calls are TRBV5-8 and TRBJ2-3, with 7 bases that match TRBD2. V lost 0 bases and J lost 14; bases outside the gene matches: 15. The germline V gene encodes CDR1 SGHTS and CDR2 YDEGEE. CDR3 length: 15 residues. CDR3 sequence (DNA): TGTGCCAGCAGCTTGGCCGTACTAGCGAGCAGGGAAGGGTATTTT. Its translation is CASSLAVLASREGYF. Drawing the rest from reference TRBV5-8 and TRBJ2-3, the complete variable domain is EAGVTQSPTHLIKTRGQQATLRCSPISGHTSVYWYQQALGLGLQFLLWYDEGEERNRGNFPPRFSGRQFPNYSSELNVNALELEDSALYLCASSLAVLASREGYFGPGTRLTVL.

The chain has TRBV2 and TRBJ2-5, with 7 bases fitting TRBD2. Per the germline V gene, CDR1 is SNHLY and CDR2 is FYNNEI. This CDR3 has 13 amino acids. Trimming removed 6 bases from V and 3 bases from J; junction bases left unmatched: 4. The CDR3 DNA reads as TGTGCCAGCAGGCGGCTAGCGGAAGAGACCCAGTACTTC. This codes for CASRRLAEETQYF.

The genes are TRBV28 and TRBJ1-2; 8 nucleotides match TRBD1. Looked up from germline, CDR1 is MDHEN and CDR2 is SYDVKM. The trim removed 5 bases at V and 4 bases at J, leaving 9 bases unmatched. The length of the CDR3 is 15 residues. The chain's CDR3 is CASSRDRPQGYGYTF. The CDR3 DNA reads as TGTGCCAGCAGTCGGGACAGGCCCCAAGGCTATGGCTACACCTTC.

This clone was counted once. The chain links TRBV5-1 to TRBJ2-7; D may be TRBD2 (5 bases). Trimming left V 1 base short and J 7 bases short, with 21 bases between. The germline V gene has CDR1 SGHRS and CDR2 YFSETQ. The CDR3 is 16 residues long. CDR3 sequence: CASSLNPGNSPVEQYF. For the CDR3, the DNA is TGCGCCAGCAGCTTGAATCCCGGGAATAGTCCAGTTGAGCAGTACTTC.

V and J are TRBV6-5 and TRBJ2-7; 11 nucleotides align to TRBD1. The CDR3 totals 15 residues. V trimming: 0 bases; J trimming: 5 bases; junction bases outside the gene matches: 3. Germline V gene data show CDR1 as MNHEY and CDR2 as SVGAGI. This CDR3 is CASSYSGTGGHEQYF. As DNA, the CDR3 is TGTGCCAGCAGTTACTCGGGGACAGGGGGACACGAGCAGTACTTC.

The chain links TRBV7-9 to TRBJ1-1; D is undetermined. Trimming shortened V by 8 bases and J by 0 bases, and 10 bases separated the two germline ends. This CDR3 has 13 amino acids. Germline lookup yields CDR1 SEHNR and CDR2 FQNEAQ (reference sequence). The CDR3 loop is CASRPNLNTEAFF. CDR3 coding DNA: TGTGCCAGCCGCCCCAATCTGAACACTGAAGCTTTCTTT.

The chain links TRBV2 to TRBJ2-7; 8 bases are shared with TRBD1. Germline assignment: CDR1 SNHLY and CDR2 FYNNEI. The J segment lost 5 bases and the V segment lost 10 bases, leaving 10 bases of the junction unmatched. The CDR3 consists of 13 residues. CDR3 in amino acids: CATAKTGEHEQYF. CDR3 nucleotides: TGTGCCACGGCAAAGACAGGGGAGCACGAGCAGTACTTC.

This chain connects TRBV2 to TRBJ2-5; D ambiguous. There are 12 residues in the CDR3. Looked up from germline, CDR1 is SNHLY and CDR2 is FYNNEI. Trimming took 6 bases from V and 5 from J, leaving 10 bases between them. Here the CDR3 reads CASSKRRETQYF. The CDR3 DNA follows: TGTGCCAGCAGCAAACGAAGGGAGACCCAGTACTTC. The whole variable domain, filled in from reference TRBV2 and TRBJ2-5, reads EPEVTQTPSHQVTQMGQEVILRCVPISNHLYFYWYRQILGQKVEFLVSFYNNEISEKSEIFDDQFSVERPDGSNFTLKIRSTKLEDSAMYFCASSKRRETQYFGPGTRLLVL.

There are a few counts of this clone. The V gene is TRBV18, the J gene TRBJ1-2; weak D call: TRBD1 (5 bases). V was cut by 2 bases and J by 0 bases, with 7 bases left in between. This CDR3 has 14 residues. CDR1 is KGHSH, CDR2 LQKENI, per germline. The CDR3 here is CASSPGAPNYGYTF. CDR3 nucleotide sequence: TGTGCCAGCTCACCAGGGGCGCCTAACTATGGCTACACCTTC. Filled out from reference TRBV18 and TRBJ1-2, the complete variable domain reads NAGVMQNPRHLVRRRGQEARLRCSPMKGHSHVYWYRQLPEEGLKFMVYLQKENIIDESGMPKERFSAEFPKEGPSILRIQQVVRGDSAAYFCASSPGAPNYGYTFGSGTRLTVV.

This sequence joins TRBV19 and TRBJ1-5; a weak D match, TRBD1 (6 bases). Germline V lookup: CDR1 LNHDA, CDR2 SQIVND (reference sequence). The CDR3 contains 15 residues. V shed 3 bases and J shed 3 bases, with 12 bases lying between them. CDR3: CASSISQGLNQPQHF. As DNA, the CDR3 is TGTGCCAGTAGTATCTCACAGGGCCTCAATCAGCCCCAGCATTTT.

There are a few counts of this clone. The chain couples TRBV4-1 to TRBJ2-1; 12 bases are shared with TRBD2. The CDR3 consists of 19 residues. V lost 0 bases, J lost 1 base, and 7 bases stayed unmatched. Per germline, CDR1 MGHRA and CDR2 YSYEKL. The CDR3: CASSQEGLAGGLSYNEQFF. DNA of the CDR3: TGCGCCAGCAGCCAAGAGGGCCTAGCGGGAGGGTTATCCTACAATGAGCAGTTCTTC.